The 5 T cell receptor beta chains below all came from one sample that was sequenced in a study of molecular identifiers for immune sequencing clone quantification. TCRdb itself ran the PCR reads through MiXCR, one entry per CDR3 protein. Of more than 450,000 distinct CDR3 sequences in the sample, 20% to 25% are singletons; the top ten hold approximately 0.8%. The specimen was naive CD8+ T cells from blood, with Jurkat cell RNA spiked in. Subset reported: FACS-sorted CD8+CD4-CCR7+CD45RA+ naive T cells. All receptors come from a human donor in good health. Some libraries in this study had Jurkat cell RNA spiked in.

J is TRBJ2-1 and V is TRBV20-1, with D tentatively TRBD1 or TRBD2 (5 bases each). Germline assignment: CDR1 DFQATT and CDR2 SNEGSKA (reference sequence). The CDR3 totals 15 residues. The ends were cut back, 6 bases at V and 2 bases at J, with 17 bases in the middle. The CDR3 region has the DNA TGCAGTGCGTTTAACCGGGACCACCCCTACAATGAGCAGTTCTTC. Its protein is CSAFNRDHPYNEQFF.

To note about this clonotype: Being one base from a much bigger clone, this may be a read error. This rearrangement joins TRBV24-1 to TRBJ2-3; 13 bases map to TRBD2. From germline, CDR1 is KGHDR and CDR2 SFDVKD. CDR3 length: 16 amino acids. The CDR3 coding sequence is TGTGCCACCAGTGAACGACTAGCGGGGGGTTCAGATACGCGGTATTTT. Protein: CATSERLAGGSDTRYF.

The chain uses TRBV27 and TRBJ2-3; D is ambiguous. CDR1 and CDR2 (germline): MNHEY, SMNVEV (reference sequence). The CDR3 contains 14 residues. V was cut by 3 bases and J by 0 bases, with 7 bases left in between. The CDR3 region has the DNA TGTGCCAGCAGTTTTTCATCTAGCACAGATACGCAGTATTTT. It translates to CASSFSSSTDTQYF.

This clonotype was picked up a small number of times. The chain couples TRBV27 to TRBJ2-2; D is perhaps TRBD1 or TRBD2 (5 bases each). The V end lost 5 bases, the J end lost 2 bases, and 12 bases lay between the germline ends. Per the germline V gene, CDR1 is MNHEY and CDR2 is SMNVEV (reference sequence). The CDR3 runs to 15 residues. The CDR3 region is CASSPSGTNTGELFF. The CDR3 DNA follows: TGTGCCAGCAGTCCTTCCGGGACCAACACCGGGGAGCTGTTTTTT.

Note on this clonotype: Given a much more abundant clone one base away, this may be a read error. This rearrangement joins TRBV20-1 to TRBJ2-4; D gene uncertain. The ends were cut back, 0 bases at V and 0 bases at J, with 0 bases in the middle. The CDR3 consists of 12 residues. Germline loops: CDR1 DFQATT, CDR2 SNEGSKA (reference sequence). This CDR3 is CSAREAKNIQYF. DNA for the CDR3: TGCAGTGCTAGAGAAGCCAAAAACATTCAGTACTTC.